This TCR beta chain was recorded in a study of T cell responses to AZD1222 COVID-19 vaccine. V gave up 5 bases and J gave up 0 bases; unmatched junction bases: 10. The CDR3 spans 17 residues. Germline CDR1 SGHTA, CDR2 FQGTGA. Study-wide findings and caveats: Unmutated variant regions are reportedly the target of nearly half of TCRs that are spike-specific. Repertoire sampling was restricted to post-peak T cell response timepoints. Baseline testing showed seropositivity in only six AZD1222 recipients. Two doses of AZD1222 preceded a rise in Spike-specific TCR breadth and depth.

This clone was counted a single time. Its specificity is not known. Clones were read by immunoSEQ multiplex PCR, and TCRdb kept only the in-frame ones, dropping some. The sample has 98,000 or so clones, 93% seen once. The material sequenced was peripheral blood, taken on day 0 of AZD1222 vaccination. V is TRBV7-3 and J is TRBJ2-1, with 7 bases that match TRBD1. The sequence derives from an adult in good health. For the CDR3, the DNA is TGTGCCAGCAGCCCAGGGACAGTCCTGAGCTCCTACAATGAGCAGTTCTTC. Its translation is CASSPGTVLSSYNEQFF.